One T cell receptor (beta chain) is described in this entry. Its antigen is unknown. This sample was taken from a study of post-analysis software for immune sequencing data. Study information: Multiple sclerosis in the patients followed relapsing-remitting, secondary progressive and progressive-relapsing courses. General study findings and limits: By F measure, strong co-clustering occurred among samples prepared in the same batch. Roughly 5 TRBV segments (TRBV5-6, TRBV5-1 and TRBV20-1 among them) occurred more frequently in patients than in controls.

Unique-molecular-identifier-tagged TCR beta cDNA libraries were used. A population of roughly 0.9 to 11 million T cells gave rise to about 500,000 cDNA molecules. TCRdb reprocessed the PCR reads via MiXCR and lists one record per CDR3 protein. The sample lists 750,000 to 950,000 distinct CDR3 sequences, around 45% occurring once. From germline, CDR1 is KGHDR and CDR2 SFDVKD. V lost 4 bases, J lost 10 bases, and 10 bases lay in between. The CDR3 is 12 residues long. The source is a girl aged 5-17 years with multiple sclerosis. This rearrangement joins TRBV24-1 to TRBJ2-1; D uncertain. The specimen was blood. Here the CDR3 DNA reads TGTGCCACCAGTGACCAGACACAGGAGCAGTTCTTC. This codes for CATSDQTQEQFF.